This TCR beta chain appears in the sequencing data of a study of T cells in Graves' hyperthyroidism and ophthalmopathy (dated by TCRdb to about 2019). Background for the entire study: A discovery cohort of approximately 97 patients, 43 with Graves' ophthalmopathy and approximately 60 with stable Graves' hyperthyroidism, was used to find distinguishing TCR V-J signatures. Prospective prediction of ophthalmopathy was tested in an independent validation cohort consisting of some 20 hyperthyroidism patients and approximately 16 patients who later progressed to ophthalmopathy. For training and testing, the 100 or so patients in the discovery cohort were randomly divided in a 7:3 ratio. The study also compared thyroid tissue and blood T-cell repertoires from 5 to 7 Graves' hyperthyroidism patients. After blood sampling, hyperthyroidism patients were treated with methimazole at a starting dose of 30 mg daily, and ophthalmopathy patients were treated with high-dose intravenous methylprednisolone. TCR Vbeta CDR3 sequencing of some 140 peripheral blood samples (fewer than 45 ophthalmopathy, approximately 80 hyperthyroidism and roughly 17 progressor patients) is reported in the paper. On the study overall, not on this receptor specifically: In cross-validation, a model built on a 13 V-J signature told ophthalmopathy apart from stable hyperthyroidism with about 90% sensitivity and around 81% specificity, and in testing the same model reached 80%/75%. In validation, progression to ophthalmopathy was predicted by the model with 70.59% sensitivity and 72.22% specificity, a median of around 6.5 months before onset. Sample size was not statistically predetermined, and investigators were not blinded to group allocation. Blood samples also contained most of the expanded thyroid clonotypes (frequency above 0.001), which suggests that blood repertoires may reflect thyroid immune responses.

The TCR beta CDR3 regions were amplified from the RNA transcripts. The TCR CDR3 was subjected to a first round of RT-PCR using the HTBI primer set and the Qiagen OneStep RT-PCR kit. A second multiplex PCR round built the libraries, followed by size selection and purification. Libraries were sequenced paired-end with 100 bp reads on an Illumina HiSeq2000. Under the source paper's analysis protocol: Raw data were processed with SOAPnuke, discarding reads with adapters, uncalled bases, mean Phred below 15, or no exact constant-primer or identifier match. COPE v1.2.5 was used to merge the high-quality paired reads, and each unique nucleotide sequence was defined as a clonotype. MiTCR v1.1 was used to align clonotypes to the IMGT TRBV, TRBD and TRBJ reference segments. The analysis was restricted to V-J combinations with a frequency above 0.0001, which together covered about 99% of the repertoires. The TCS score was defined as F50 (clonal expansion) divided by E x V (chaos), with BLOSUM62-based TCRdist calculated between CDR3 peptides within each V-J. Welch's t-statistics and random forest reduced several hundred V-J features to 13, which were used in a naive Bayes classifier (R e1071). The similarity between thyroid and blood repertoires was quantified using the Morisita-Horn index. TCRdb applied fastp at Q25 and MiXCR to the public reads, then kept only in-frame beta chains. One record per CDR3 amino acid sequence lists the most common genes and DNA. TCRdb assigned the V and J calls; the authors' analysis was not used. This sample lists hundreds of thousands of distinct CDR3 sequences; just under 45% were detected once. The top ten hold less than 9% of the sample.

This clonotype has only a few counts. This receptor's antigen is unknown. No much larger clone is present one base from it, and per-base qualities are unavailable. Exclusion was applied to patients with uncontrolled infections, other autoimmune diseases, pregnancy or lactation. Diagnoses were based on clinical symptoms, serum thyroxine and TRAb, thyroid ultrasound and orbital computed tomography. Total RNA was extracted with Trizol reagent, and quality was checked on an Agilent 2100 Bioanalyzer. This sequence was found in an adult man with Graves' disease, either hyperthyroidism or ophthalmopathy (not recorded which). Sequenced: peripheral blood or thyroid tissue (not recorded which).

The nucleotides are TGTGCCACAACTAAGGGAGTTTACAATCAGCCCCAGCATTTT. Its protein is CATTKGVYNQPQHF. The chain is assembled from TRBV19 and TRBJ1-5, with no confident D gene call. Inclusive of the bounding cysteine and phenylalanine, the CDR3 is 14 residues long. Of the read, only the CDR3 DNA is kept; its 42 bases are in frame from base 1. Taken from the germline V gene (reference sequence), the CDR1 and CDR2 loops are LNHDA and SQIVND. V is shortened by 10 bases, J by 3 bases, and the region joining them spans 16 bases.